Listed below are T cell receptor beta chains from one sample, sequenced in a study of shared clonotypes between healthy human individuals. Only in-frame clones appear in the TCRdb table, and some are missing; sequencing was by immunoSEQ multiplex PCR. The repertoire consists of about 2 million clones, with 85% to 95% occurring once and the leading ten covering 0.1% to 0.15%. Sequencing was carried out using naive CD4+ T cells sorted from blood. The receptors were gathered from a man in his late teens or twenties in good health. Both conserved end residues are part of each CDR3. D genes are given only for firm matches. The size field is filled for only some rows; it gives once, few, many or a size class.

clone size,V gene,D gene,J gene,CDR3 protein,CDR3 DNA
NA,TRBV5-1,TRBD1,TRBJ1-1,CASSPAGTGGLNTEAFF,TGCGCCAGCAGCCCGGCGGGGACAGGGGGCCTGAACACTGAAGCTTTCTTT
few,TRBV7-2,NA,TRBJ1-3,CASSLGNTIYF,TGTGCCAGCAGCTTAGGAAACACCATATATTTT
NA,TRBV5-6,NA,TRBJ2-7,CASSSTGRSYEQYF,TGTGCCAGCAGCTCGACAGGACGAAGCTACGAGCAGTACTTC
NA,TRBV5-1,NA,TRBJ2-3,CASSEQGRTDTQYF,TGCGCCAGCAGCGAACAGGGTCGCACAGATACGCAGTATTTT
NA,TRBV4-1,TRBD2,TRBJ2-5,CASSQWGGRTSGETQYF,TGCGCCAGCAGCCAGTGGGGGGGACGGACTAGCGGAGAGACCCAGTACTTC
NA,TRBV25-1,NA,TRBJ1-6,CASSEGGYNSPLHF,TGTGCCAGCAGTGAAGGGGGTTATAATTCACCCCTCCACTTT
NA,TRBV5-4,NA,TRBJ2-3,CASSVDRPDTQYF,TGTGCCAGCAGCGTTGACAGGCCAGATACGCAGTATTTT
NA,TRBV11-2,NA,TRBJ1-1,CASTQTEASSEAFF,TGTGCCAGCACCCAGACCGAGGCGTCCTCTGAAGCTTTCTTT
NA,TRBV18,TRBD2,TRBJ2-7,CASSPLGNPGLVYEQYF,TGTGCCAGCTCACCATTAGGCAATCCGGGACTAGTCTACGAGCAGTACTTC
NA,TRBV7-8,NA,TRBJ2-2,CASSLAPGVITGELFF,TGTGCCAGCAGCTTAGCCCCGGGGGTTATAACCGGGGAGCTGTTTTTT
NA,TRBV7-2,NA,TRBJ2-5,CASRTANQETQYF,TGTGCCAGCAGAACAGCGAACCAAGAGACCCAGTACTTC
once,TRBV6-5,NA,TRBJ1-6,CASTVGPGRNSPLHF,TGTGCCAGCACCGTCGGCCCAGGGAGGAATTCACCCCTCCACTTT
NA,TRBV4-1,NA,TRBJ2-1,CASSQGVGRSSYNEQFF,TGCGCCAGCAGCCAAGGAGTTGGCAGGAGCTCCTACAATGAGCAGTTCTTC
NA,TRBV10-1,NA,TRBJ2-2,CASSVSANTGELFF,TGCGCCAGCAGTGTAAGCGCAAACACCGGGGAGCTGTTTTTT
NA,TRBV18,TRBD1,TRBJ1-2,CASSSTGEDGYTF,TGTGCCAGCTCCTCCACAGGGGAGGATGGCTACACCTTC
once,TRBV2,NA,TRBJ2-5,CARESWGYQETQYF,TGTGCCCGAGAATCGTGGGGGTACCAAGAGACCCAGTACTTC
NA,TRBV5-1,NA,TRBJ2-3,CASSFIGRGGTDTQYF,TGCGCCAGCAGCTTCATCGGCAGGGGAGGCACAGATACGCAGTATTTT
NA,TRBV10-3,NA,TRBJ1-4,CAISESVRGRSTNEKLFF,TGTGCCATCAGTGAGTCGGTCCGGGGACGATCAACTAATGAAAAACTGTTTTTT
NA,TRBV2,NA,TRBJ2-6,CASRAGPSSGANVLTF,TGTGCCAGCAGAGCGGGCCCCAGCTCTGGGGCCAACGTCCTGACTTTC
NA,TRBV9,TRBD2,TRBJ2-2,CASSVTSAYGELFF,TGTGCCAGCAGCGTGACTAGCGCGTATGGGGAGCTGTTTTTT
NA,TRBV9,NA,TRBJ2-2,CASSLGHTGELFF,TGTGCCAGCAGCTTGGGCCACACCGGGGAGCTGTTTTTT
NA,TRBV5-1,NA,TRBJ1-1,CASSSWTGAGTEAFF,TGCGCCAGCAGCTCATGGACTGGGGCGGGAACTGAAGCTTTCTTT